These 15 T cell receptor beta chains originate from one sample sequenced in a study of cytomegalovirus exposure and HLA in healthy donors. Libraries were prepared by immunoSEQ multiplex PCR; TCRdb keeps only in-frame clonotypes and omits some of them. The sample lists under 140,000 clones; approximately 90% were seen once. Sequencing was performed on PBMCs. Receptors were obtained from a woman in her thirties in good health and CMV-seropositive.

The V gene is TRBV7-9, the J gene TRBJ2-2; no reliable D call. Trimming removed 5 bases from V and 6 bases from J, with 10 bases in between. The V gene's germline CDR1 is SEHNR and CDR2 FQNEAQ (reference sequence). This CDR3 contains 13 residues. The CDR3 DNA sequence: TGTGCCAGCAGCCTATATCAGGCCGGGGAGCTGTTTTTT. This sequence encodes CASSLYQAGELFF.

This sequence joins TRBV6-5 and TRBJ2-2, with D possibly being TRBD2 (6 bases). The V gene's germline CDR1 is MNHEY and CDR2 SVGAGI. The germline V and J ends were trimmed by 1 base and 0 bases, with 9 bases remaining between them. CDR3 length: 16 amino acids. The CDR3 protein is CASSYFGTANTGELFF. CDR3 coding DNA: TGTGCCAGCAGTTACTTCGGGACTGCGAACACCGGGGAGCTGTTTTTT.

The gene calls are TRBV5-1 and TRBJ2-2; 9 bases map to TRBD1. The CDR3 has 14 residues. Germline V gives CDR1 SGHRS, CDR2 YFSETQ. The V gene end was trimmed by 5 bases and the J gene end by 5 bases; junction bases not matched to a gene: 4. CDR3 amino acids: CASSSGQGTGELFF. DNA of the CDR3: TGCGCCAGCAGTTCCGGACAGGGGACCGGGGAGCTGTTTTTT.

The chain recombines TRBV6-1 with TRBJ1-2; D is perhaps TRBD1 (5 bases). Germline CDR1 reads MNHNS; CDR2 reads SASEGT. V shed 11 bases and J shed 4 bases, with 14 bases lying between them. The CDR3 has 12 amino acids. In DNA, the CDR3 is TGTGCCGGCCAGGGCTGGGGCTATGGCTACACCTTC. This gives the protein CAGQGWGYGYTF.

The rearrangement links TRBV5-1 to TRBJ2-3, with D hard to call. V gave up 0 bases and J gave up 4 bases, with 6 bases separating them. The germline V gene encodes CDR1 SGHRS and CDR2 YFSETQ. The CDR3 runs to 13 residues. The CDR3, as DNA: TGCGCCAGCAGCTTGGCGGGTTCAGATACGCAGTATTTT. Translating gives CASSLAGSDTQYF.

The chain employs TRBV30 and TRBJ1-3, with a weak D call TRBD1 (5 bases). The V end was cut by 5 bases, the J end by 3 bases, with 11 bases between. The CDR3 is 13 residues long. Germline lookup yields CDR1 GTSNPN and CDR2 SVGIG (reference sequence). The CDR3 nucleotides are TGTGCCTGGGGTTACGACAGTGGAAACACCATATATTTT. Its protein is CAWGYDSGNTIYF.

The chain carries TRBV2 and TRBJ2-1; 8 nucleotides align to TRBD2. CDR1 SNHLY and CDR2 FYNNEI come from the germline V gene. The CDR3 contains 12 residues. The V and J ends lost 6 bases and 13 bases, in that order; junction bases with no gene match: 8. The CDR3: CASRVSGAPQFF. CDR3 DNA: TGTGCCAGCAGGGTTAGCGGGGCCCCTCAGTTCTTC.

This sequence joins TRBV2 and TRBJ2-2, with D possibly matching TRBD1 (6 bases). V dropped 4 bases and J dropped 4 bases, with 10 bases sitting between them. The V gene's germline CDR1 is SNHLY and CDR2 FYNNEI. The CDR3 covers 14 residues. CDR3 sequence: CASSVGRGTGELFF. As DNA, the CDR3 is TGTGCCAGCAGTGTGGGCAGGGGCACCGGGGAGCTGTTTTTT.

The rearrangement links TRBV7-9 to TRBJ2-5; 12 bases fit TRBD2. The CDR3 extends over 15 amino acids. Germline V gene data show CDR1 as SEHNR and CDR2 as FQNEAQ (reference sequence). The junction had 9 bases not matched to a gene; V was cut back by 6 bases and J by 7 bases. CDR3: CASRPSGRAHGTQYF. CDR3 DNA sequence: TGTGCCAGCAGACCTAGCGGGAGGGCCCATGGGACCCAGTACTTC.

V is TRBV5-4 and J is TRBJ2-1; possible D gene TRBD2, 6 bases. V was trimmed by 3 bases and J by 2 bases, leaving 12 bases between them. This CDR3 region has 15 residues. Looked up from germline, CDR1 is SGHNT and CDR2 is YYREEE (reference sequence). CDR3 in amino acids: CASSSLKRAYNEQFF. In nucleotides, the CDR3 is TGTGCCAGCAGCTCCCTCAAGCGGGCCTACAATGAGCAGTTCTTC.

This chain joins TRBV6-5 and TRBJ2-7; 9 nucleotides line up with TRBD1. The CDR3 has 14 amino acids. Germline V gene sequence: CDR1 MNHEY, CDR2 SVGAGI. With 6 bases clipped from V and 4 bases from J, the junction kept 7 bases outside the gene matches. The CDR3 DNA is TGTGCCAGCAGACGACAGGGGGGCGAGTACGAGCAGTACTTC. This encodes CASRRQGGEYEQYF.

This chain joins TRBV11-2 and TRBJ2-1; 12 bases agree with TRBD2. V was pared by 5 bases and J by 4 bases, with 3 bases of the junction left unmatched. This CDR3 region has 15 residues. Per the germline V gene, CDR1 is SGHAT and CDR2 is FQNNGV. The CDR3 sequence is CASSRTSGTYNEQFF. The CDR3 region has the DNA TGTGCCAGCAGCCGGACTAGCGGGACGTACAATGAGCAGTTCTTC.

The chain links TRBV6-5 to TRBJ1-1; D is unclear. The CDR3 runs to 13 residues. Germline-derived CDR1 and CDR2 are MNHEY and SVGAGI. Trimming left V 7 bases short and J 4 bases short, with 13 bases between. The CDR3 bases are TGTGCCAGCATCTCCTCTCCGAGCACTGAAGCTTTCTTT. Protein product: CASISSPSTEAFF.

V is TRBV18 and J is TRBJ1-4; 8 bases align to TRBD1. Germline CDR1 reads KGHSH; CDR2 reads LQKENI. Trimming cost V 3 bases and J 8 bases; bases outside gene matches: 5. This CDR3 has 14 residues. The CDR3 protein is CASSPDRAEEKLFF. In DNA, the CDR3 is TGTGCCAGCTCACCGGACAGGGCGGAAGAAAAACTGTTTTTT.

V and J are TRBV2 and TRBJ2-1; 11 bases are a match to TRBD2. Germline CDR1 is SNHLY and CDR2 is FYNNEI. The trim removed 6 bases at V and 3 bases at J, leaving 10 bases unmatched. This CDR3 contains 17 residues. CDR3 sequence reads: CASSTGTSGGYYNEQFF. The CDR3 bases are TGTGCCAGCAGCACCGGGACTAGCGGAGGTTACTACAATGAGCAGTTCTTC.